This T cell receptor beta chain was profiled in a study of blood T cell repertoires in COVID-19. About the research overall: Nucleic acid was either cDNA or gDNA, and it came from T cells, B-cell-depleted T cells, or PBMCs.

Authors' methods: Scientists estimated how many nucleated cells there were by amplifying reference gene primers. Assay used: immunoSEQ multiplex PCR; TCRdb lists only in-frame clones, some missing. The V and J calls and clone size were taken over from that table, and D and trimming were inferred from the DNA. The sample lists over 150,000 clones; around 83% were seen once. V was pared by 4 bases and J by 1 base, with 8 bases between. This CDR3 is 13 amino acids long. Germline CDR1 and CDR2: SGHRS and YFSETQ. Sequenced sample: peripheral blood. The receptor comes from a woman aged 60-75 years with COVID-19, enrolled during active disease. This chain joins TRBV5-1 and TRBJ1-1; D is ambiguous. This CDR3 is CASSTTGNTEAFF. Here the CDR3 DNA reads TGCGCCAGCAGCACTACGGGGAACACTGAAGCTTTCTTT.